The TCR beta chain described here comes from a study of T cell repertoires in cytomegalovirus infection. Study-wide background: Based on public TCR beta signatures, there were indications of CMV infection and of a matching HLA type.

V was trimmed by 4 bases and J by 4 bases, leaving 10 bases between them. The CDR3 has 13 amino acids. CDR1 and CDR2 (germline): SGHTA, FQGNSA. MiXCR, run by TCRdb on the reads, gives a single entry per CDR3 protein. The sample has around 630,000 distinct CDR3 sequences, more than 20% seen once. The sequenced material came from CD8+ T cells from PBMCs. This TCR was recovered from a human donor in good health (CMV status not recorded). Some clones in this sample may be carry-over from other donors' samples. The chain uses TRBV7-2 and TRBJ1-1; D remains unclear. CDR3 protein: CASSSPRSTEAFF. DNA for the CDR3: TGTGCCAGCAGCTCGCCCCGGAGCACTGAAGCTTTCTTT.